The 16 T cell receptor beta chains presented below share a single source sample, sequenced in a study of metastatic and nonmetastatic thyroid tumors. TCRdb re-processed the PCR reads through MiXCR. The top ten hold around 20% of the sample, which has 65,000 or so clones, more than 3.5% seen once. All patients were untreated before thyroid surgery. The sequenced sample consisted of blood. The receptors shown here come from a female donor with papillary thyroid cancer or a benign thyroid nodule (not recorded which). Some clones in this sample may be carry-over from other donors' samples.

The sample holds many counts of this clone. The V gene is TRBV7-6, the J gene TRBJ2-1; 9 bases line up with TRBD1. The CDR3 contains 15 residues. The J segment lost 1 base and the V segment lost 5 bases, leaving 3 bases of the junction unmatched. Germline V gives CDR1 SGHVS, CDR2 FNYEAQ. CDR3: CASSRTGVSYNEQFF. As DNA, the CDR3 is TGTGCCAGCAGCCGGACAGGGGTGTCCTACAATGAGCAGTTCTTC.

The chain recombines TRBV28 with TRBJ1-1; D remains unclear. V was cut by 1 base and J by 7 bases, with 7 bases left in between. CDR3 length: 12 amino acids. Germline loops: CDR1 MDHEN, CDR2 SYDVKM. This CDR3 is CASSLFGYEAFF. The CDR3, as DNA: TGTGCCAGCAGTTTATTCGGCTATGAAGCTTTCTTT. Looking up the rest from reference TRBV28 and TRBJ1-1 gives the full variable domain: DVKVTQSSRYLVKRTGEKVFLECVQDMDHENMFWYRQDPGLGLRLIYFSYDVKMKEKGDIPEGYSVSREKKERFSLILESASTNQTSMYLCASSLFGYEAFFGQGTRLTVV.

This clone was observed at least ten times. The gene calls are TRBV5-1 and TRBJ1-2; 9 bases agree with TRBD1. V lost 0 bases and J lost 4; bases outside the gene matches: 4. The CDR3 runs 15 residues. Germline V gene lookup returns CDR1 SGHRS and CDR2 YFSETQ. CDR3 residues: CASSLGGQGLYGYTF. The CDR3 nucleotides read TGCGCCAGCAGCTTGGGGGGACAGGGTCTCTATGGCTACACCTTC.

This clone was seen only a few times. A much larger clone lies a single base off, so this may be a read error. The sample holds other DNA sequences that translate to the same CDR3. The rearrangement uses TRBV5-1 and TRBJ2-5; 8 bases match TRBD1. The CDR3 is made up of 16 amino acids. CDR1 SGHRS and CDR2 YFSETQ come from the germline V gene. The CDR3 DNA reads TGCGCCAGCAGCTTGTTTTCGGGGACAGGTCAAGAGACACAGTACTTC. The encoded protein is CASSLFSGTGQETQYF.

Points on this clone: A read error may explain this, as a much larger clone is one base away. This chain joins TRBV30 and TRBJ2-3, with 8 bases lining up with TRBD2. The CDR3 spans 15 residues. Looked up from germline, CDR1 is GTSNPN and CDR2 is SVGIG (reference sequence). CDR3 nucleotide sequence: TGTGCCTGGAGTGTACTTGGACTAGCCACAGATACGCGGTATTTT. The encoded protein is CAWSVLGLATDTRYF.

This clone came up a few times. This chain uses TRBV20-1 with TRBJ2-1, with TRBD2 matching over 7 bases. The germline V gene has CDR1 DFQATT and CDR2 SNEGSKA (reference sequence). CDR3 length: 17 amino acids. With V trimmed by 2 bases and J by 7 bases, 17 bases remained unmatched. The CDR3: CSARSWGSGTMWNEQFF. As DNA, the CDR3 is TGCAGTGCTAGATCCTGGGGAAGCGGGACCATGTGGAATGAGCAGTTCTTC.

This clone was observed many times. The chain combines TRBV2 with TRBJ2-3; 10 bases are shared with TRBD2. The CDR3 spans 16 residues. Unmatched junction bases numbered 6, after V lost 5 bases and J lost 1 base. Looked up from germline, CDR1 is SNHLY and CDR2 is FYNNEI. The CDR3 sequence is CASSPRTSGGTDTQYF. The CDR3 DNA is TGTGCCAGCAGTCCAAGGACTAGCGGTGGCACAGATACGCAGTATTTT.

Notes on this clone: At one end the junction does not follow the germline gene, possibly because of a read error. J is TRBJ2-2 and V is TRBV5-1; 10 positions match TRBD2. The CDR3 is made up of 17 amino acids. CDR1 is SGHRS and CDR2 is YFSETQ in the germline V gene. The CDR3 here is CASSGTSVRAEAGELFF. The DNA of the CDR3 is TGCGCCAGCAGCGGGACTAGCGTGAGGGCCGAGGCCGGTGAGCTGTTTTTT.

This chain links TRBV19 with TRBJ1-5, with D hard to call. V dropped 6 bases and J dropped 0 bases, with 9 bases sitting between them. The CDR3 is made up of 14 amino acids. In germline, CDR1 is LNHDA, CDR2 SQIVND (reference sequence). The CDR3 DNA reads TGTGCCAGTAGGGATCATAATAGCAATCAGCCCCAGCATTTT. Its protein product is CASRDHNSNQPQHF.

This clone was observed a few times. A much larger clone differs by one base, so this may be a read error. This sample includes further DNA sequences coding for the same CDR3. The gene calls are TRBV7-3 and TRBJ2-3, with TRBD1 matching over 8 bases. Germline CDR1 is SGHTA and CDR2 is FQGTGA. This CDR3 comprises 15 residues. Here the CDR3 reads CASSLGDRNTDTQYF. The CDR3 DNA follows: TGTGCCAGCAGCTTAGGGGACAGGAACACAGATACTCAGTATTTT.

This clone was seen repeatedly, ten times or more. The same CDR3 also results from other DNA sequences found in this sample. The chain uses TRBV2 and TRBJ2-1; 8 nucleotides match TRBD1. The germline V gene has CDR1 SNHLY and CDR2 FYNNEI. CDR3 length: 15 residues. V dropped 6 bases and J dropped 5; count of bases not matched to a gene: 9. The CDR3 loop reads CASSAGQGPNNEQFF. Here the CDR3 DNA reads TGTGCCAGCAGCGCCGGACAGGGTCCAAACAATGAGCAGTTCTTC.

This clone has ten or more counts. The chain recombines TRBV7-9 with TRBJ2-7, with no clear D. Germline lookup yields CDR1 SEHNR and CDR2 FQNEAQ (reference sequence). V was pared by 1 base and J by 3 bases, with 1 base between. The CDR3 length is 11 residues. This CDR3 is CASSLDYEQYF. The CDR3 DNA is TGTGCCAGCAGCTTAGACTACGAGCAGTACTTC.

This clone turned up a few times. A much larger clone is a single base away; this may be a read error. V usage is TRBV6-1 and J usage is TRBJ2-4; no firm D call. Between the trimmed V and J ends, which lost 6 bases and 8 bases, there was a span of 11 bases. From germline, CDR1 is MNHNS and CDR2 SASEGT. This CDR3 has 12 residues. CDR3 sequence reads: CASSKKGYIQYF. The CDR3, as DNA: TGTGCCAGCAGCAAAAAGGGTTACATTCAGTACTTC.

The V and J genes are TRBV5-1 and TRBJ2-2, with a weak D call TRBD1 (6 bases). The CDR3 spans 15 residues. V lost 4 bases to trimming and J lost 1 base, with 11 bases between them. The germline gives CDR1 SGHRS, CDR2 YFSETQ. In DNA form, the CDR3 reads TGCGCCAGCAGCCCGGAACAGGGGAACACCGGGGAGCTGTTTTTT. Protein product: CASSPEQGNTGELFF.

Notes on this clone: Being one base from a much bigger clone, this may be a read error. The gene calls are TRBV7-8 and TRBJ2-2; 8 nucleotides align to TRBD2. The CDR3 is 16 amino acids. In germline, CDR1 is SGHVS, CDR2 FQNEAQ. CDR3 DNA sequence: TGTGCCAACAGCTTACAAGCGGGGGCCGGGGGCGGGGAGCTGTTTTTT. This gives the protein CANSLQAGAGGGELFF.

This clone was observed at least ten times. This chain uses TRBV20-1 with TRBJ2-4; TRBD1 is a possible D gene (5 bases). The CDR3 sequence is 13 residues long. V was shortened by 2 bases and J by 7 bases, with 12 bases between the two germline ends. Germline V lookup: CDR1 DFQATT, CDR2 SNEGSKA (reference sequence). The CDR3 here is CSARPIQENIQYF. In DNA, the CDR3 is TGCAGTGCTAGACCTATACAGGAGAACATTCAGTACTTC.